This T cell receptor beta chain comes out of a study of post-analysis software for immune sequencing data (dated by TCRdb to the mid-2010s). Study-wide context: The recorded disease courses included relapsing-remitting, secondary progressive and progressive-relapsing multiple sclerosis, and some patients had no subtype annotation. A subset of samples was prepared in parallel using single-end sample barcoding, then pooled and co-amplified after Illumina adapter ligation. The multiple sclerosis patient repertoires were compared with 10 or so previously published healthy control repertoires from donors aged roughly 6 to 27 years. The study at large found these results: The control group was slightly older than the multiple sclerosis patient group. When samples were clustered directly using the F measure, samples prepared in the same batch co-clustered strongly, which prompted a batch-effect correction. Patients showed significantly higher frequencies than controls for five TRBV segments, among them TRBV5-6, TRBV5-1 and TRBV20-1. Significantly lower normalized Chao1 diversity was found in multiple sclerosis patients than in controls, suggesting substantial peripheral T-cell clonal expansion.

The library was prepared using PCR. Sequencing took place on an Illumina HiSeq 2500. Unique molecular identifiers were incorporated into TCR beta cDNA libraries to reduce PCR and sequencing biases. About 500,000 cDNA molecules were obtained for every 1 to 10 million input T cells, so each molecule roughly corresponded to one T cell. The patient libraries were prepared and sequenced with the same protocol used for the earlier healthy control dataset. Within a given batch, samples were prepared together, multiplexed and sequenced on the same HiSeq lane. As for the authors' bioinformatics: MIGEC was used to process the raw barcoded reads, and molecular identifier groups with only a single read were discarded before consensus assembly and CDR3 extraction. Clonotype tables were post-analysed with VDJtools, and diversity was normalized by down-sampling all datasets to the smallest sample size. Repertoire overlap clustering matched CDR3 amino acid but not nucleotide sequences to correct batch-related cross-sample contamination. TCRdb trimmed public reads at Q25 via fastp, called clones via MiXCR and kept in-frame beta chains. Each CDR3 protein gets just one entry, which takes the most common genes and DNA from the rows behind it. The V and J calls come from TCRdb's annotation, not from the publication. The sample has roughly 730,000 distinct CDR3 sequences on record, 30% of them singletons. Roughly 0.53% of the sample goes to the ten largest clones.

To demonstrate the VDJtools post-analysis software, TCR beta repertoires were profiled from the peripheral blood of about a dozen young patients with multiple sclerosis. The multiple sclerosis patients were children and adolescents ranging in age from roughly 6 to 16 years. This clonotype was picked up a small number of times. Its antigen target is currently unknown. No much larger clonotype is one base removed from it; base qualities were not supplied. CDR1 and CDR2 are read off the germline V gene as MDHEN and SYDVKM. V ends up 5 bases short and J 0 bases short, with an unmatched junction base count of 5. The CDR3 covers 15 residues, taking in both the cysteine and the phenylalanine. Just the 45-base CDR3 DNA is kept, in frame starting at base 1.

This TCR was recovered from a girl aged 10 to 17 with multiple sclerosis. The rearrangement joined TRBV28 to TRBJ2-3, and 7 bases in between align with TRBD1. Sequencing was carried out using blood. The bases are TGTGCCAGCAGTGGGGACAGTCCTAGCACAGATACGCAGTATTTT. Translation gives CASSGDSPSTDTQYF.